The T cell receptor beta chain described here comes from a study of preoperative IRX-2 immunotherapy in early breast cancer. With V trimmed by 4 bases and J by 0 bases, 7 bases remained unmatched. The CDR3 length is 16 residues. Germline values: CDR1 SGDLS, CDR2 YYNGEE. TCRdb's copy holds only in-frame clones and misses some; the assay was immunoSEQ multiplex PCR. Here the sample spans around 25,000 clones, around nine tenths being singletons. The treatment denotes: preoperative locoregional IRX-2 cytokine immunotherapy. Samples came from a phase Ib trial of preoperative locoregional IRX-2 cytokine immunotherapy.

This rearrangement joins TRBV9 to TRBJ1-3, with 7 bases that match TRBD1. This clonotype was sampled from a human donor with breast cancer. Sequencing used tumor tissue, obtained after IRX-2 immunotherapy. The CDR3 here is CASSPLTGLSGNTIYF. CDR3 bases: TGTGCCAGCAGCCCTCTGACAGGGCTCTCTGGAAACACCATATATTTT.